Listed below are T cell receptor beta chains from one sample, sequenced in a study of beta chain features in type 1 diabetes. Some clones are missing from TCRdb's copy, which holds only in-frame ones; the method was immunoSEQ multiplex PCR. The table lists 900,000 or so clones, about a sixth of them singletons. The sequenced material came from naive CD4+ T cells from blood. These receptors all come from a woman between 18 and 29 years old in good health. The CDR3 runs from the conserved cysteine through the conserved F or W. The order of the fields is clone size, D gene, J gene, V gene, CDR3 DNA, CDR3 protein. A D gene is named only where the DNA matches it firmly. Clone size is stated in some rows and not others, as once, few, many or a class when expanded.

few	TRBD2	TRBJ2-7	TRBV9	TGTGCCAGCAGCGTCCGTGGGACTAGCGGGAACGAGCAGTACTTC	CASSVRGTSGNEQYF
.	TRBD2	TRBJ2-7	TRBV11-2	TGTGCCAGCAGCTTCCAAGCGGGAGTGGCCTCCTACGAGCAGTACTTC	CASSFQAGVASYEQYF
.	.	TRBJ2-1	TRBV11-2	TGTGCCAGCAGCTTCCCCGCGGTAAGCTCCTACAATGAGCAGTTCTTC	CASSFPAVSSYNEQFF
few	.	TRBJ2-1	TRBV7-8	TGTGCCAGCAGCTTAGCGGGGGGCGACCCCGCAGGTGAGCAGTTCTTC	CASSLAGGDPAGEQFF
few	.	TRBJ1-1	TRBV11-1	TGTGCCAGCAGCTTCTCCCGAGGGATGAACACTGAAGCTTTCTTT	CASSFSRGMNTEAFF
few	.	TRBJ1-2	TRBV20-1	TGCAGTGCTGCAAACAACTATGGCTACACCTTC	CSAANNYGYTF
few	.	TRBJ1-5	TRBV15	TGTGCCACCAGCAGAGCTGGGGGCACTCAGCCCCAGCATTTT	CATSRAGGTQPQHF
.	TRBD2	TRBJ2-1	TRBV13	TGTGCCAGCAGCAACCCCGGGACTAGCGGGATCTACAATGAGCAATTCTTC	CASSNPGTSGIYNEQFF
.	TRBD1	TRBJ2-7	TRBV2	TGTGCCAGCAGTGCTGGGACAGGGATCTACGAGCAGTACTTC	CASSAGTGIYEQYF
.	.	TRBJ1-3	TRBV25-1	TGTGCCAGCAGTGAATCAGGAAGGGGAAACACCATATATTTT	CASSESGRGNTIYF
.	.	TRBJ1-5	TRBV6-1	TGTGCCAGCAGTGAGTTTTTGGGTTCTCTTCAGCCCCAGCATTTT	CASSEFLGSLQPQHF
few	.	TRBJ1-2	TRBV10-2	TGCGCCAGCAGTGCGACAGGAGATGAGTATGGCTACACCTTC	CASSATGDEYGYTF
few	TRBD2	TRBJ2-5	TRBV15	TGTGCCACCAGCATTGGACTAGCGGGAGTTGAGGAGACCCAGTACTTC	CATSIGLAGVEETQYF
.	TRBD1	TRBJ1-4	TRBV28	TGTGCCAGCAGCGCGGGACAGGGGTATGAAAAACTGTTTTTT	CASSAGQGYEKLFF
.	TRBD2	TRBJ2-5	TRBV10-3	TGTGCTTCCGGGACTAGCCTGTCGGAGACCCAGTACTTC	CASGTSLSETQYF
.	.	TRBJ1-5	TRBV6-1	TGTGCCACCCGGACTAGCAATCAGCCCCAGCATTTT	CATRTSNQPQHF
few	.	TRBJ2-7	TRBV7-9	TGTGCCAGCAGCCCGGGACGGAACGCTATGAGCACCTACGAGCAGTACTTC	CASSPGRNAMSTYEQYF
few	.	TRBJ2-2	TRBV27	TGTGCCAGCAGTTTGCTCCAGGGCGGGGAGCTGTTTTTT	CASSLLQGGELFF
few	.	TRBJ2-1	TRBV20-1	TGCAGTGCTCGCTCCTACAATGAGCAGTTCTTC	CSARSYNEQFF
.	TRBD1	TRBJ1-1	TRBV14	TGTGCCAGCAGCCCTCGGACAGGGATTAACACTGAAGCTTTCTTT	CASSPRTGINTEAFF
.	.	TRBJ2-5	TRBV18	TGTGCCAGCTCACCCGTTCGAGAGACCCAGTACTTC	CASSPVRETQYF
few	TRBD1	TRBJ1-1	TRBV18	TGTGCCAGCTCACCTCCGGGACAGGGGTTGGGGACTGAAGCTTTCTTT	CASSPPGQGLGTEAFF
few	TRBD1	TRBJ2-3	TRBV19	TGTGCCAGTACCGGGACAGGGGCAGATACGCAGTATTTT	CASTGTGADTQYF
many	.	TRBJ2-4	TRBV4-3	TGCGCCAGCAGCCAGGGAACAGTGCTAGCCAAAAACATTCAGTACTTC	CASSQGTVLAKNIQYF
.	TRBD1	TRBJ1-1	TRBV13	TGTGCCAGCAGCTACCCCGGGACAGCAACTGAAGCTTTCTTT	CASSYPGTATEAFF
.	.	TRBJ2-7	TRBV4-3	TGCGCCAGCAGCCAAGATCCGGAGGGATTCTACGAGCAGTACTTC	CASSQDPEGFYEQYF
.	.	TRBJ2-6	TRBV5-1	TGCGCCAGCAGCATCAGTATCGCTGGGGCCAACGTCCTGACTTTC	CASSISIAGANVLTF
few	TRBD1	TRBJ2-1	TRBV5-1	TGCGCCAGCAGCTTGGCGGTAGGGACAGGCAATGAGCAGTTCTTC	CASSLAVGTGNEQFF
few	TRBD2	TRBJ2-7	TRBV7-2	TGTGCCAGCAGCCCCCAGACTAGCGGGAGTAGGAGCTACGAGCAGTACTTC	CASSPQTSGSRSYEQYF
few	.	TRBJ1-5	TRBV10-3	TGTGCCATCAGTCCCGGGGGGAATCAGCCCCAGCATTTT	CAISPGGNQPQHF
.	.	TRBJ2-7	TRBV18	TGTGCCAGCTCACCAAGCGGAGCCTACGAGCAGTACTTC	CASSPSGAYEQYF
few	.	TRBJ2-3	TRBV4-2	TGTGCCAGCAGCAGGGACTTCAGCACAGATACGCAGTATTTT	CASSRDFSTDTQYF
few	.	TRBJ2-3	TRBV7-2	TGTGCCAGCAGCCTTCTCCCCAGCGGTTCGGGAGATACGCAGTATTTT	CASSLLPSGSGDTQYF
.	.	TRBJ1-2	TRBV5-1	TGCGCCAGCAGTCGATGGGCAGCTACCGCTAACTATGGCTACACCTTC	CASSRWAATANYGYTF
.	.	TRBJ1-2	TRBV7-2	TGTGCCAGCAGCTTTTCGGAGGGCAGGGTCCATGGCTACACCTTC	CASSFSEGRVHGYTF
.	TRBD1	TRBJ2-7	TRBV4-3	TGCGCCAGCAGCCAGGGGCCCGACAGGGGTCCCTACGAGCAGTACTTC	CASSQGPDRGPYEQYF
.	.	TRBJ2-3	TRBV6-5	TGTGCCAGCGGGCAGGACACAGATACGCAGTATTTT	CASGQDTDTQYF
few	TRBD1	TRBJ1-1	TRBV13	TGTGCCAGCAGGAACAGGGGGCCTTTTGAAGCTTTCTTT	CASRNRGPFEAFF
many	.	TRBJ1-5	TRBV15	TGTGCCACCAGCCTCCAGGGCAATCAGCCCCAGCATTTT	CATSLQGNQPQHF
few	.	TRBJ2-6	TRBV6-5	TGTGCCAGCTGGGCAAACTCTGGGGCCAACGTCCTGACTTTC	CASWANSGANVLTF
.	TRBD1	TRBJ1-2	TRBV7-9	TGTGCCAGCAGCTCAGACAGGGGCCTTAACTATGGCTACACCTTC	CASSSDRGLNYGYTF
.	TRBD1	TRBJ2-1	TRBV10-3	TGTGCCACCTACGGGCAGGGGACAGGGTCTAGCTCCTACAATGAGCAGTTCTTC	CATYGQGTGSSSYNEQFF
few	.	TRBJ2-3	TRBV7-9	TGTGCCAGCAGTTTCGCCACAGATACGCAGTATTTT	CASSFATDTQYF
few	.	TRBJ2-1	TRBV7-3	TGTGCCAGCAGCACGAAGCGGGCCCACTACAATGAGCAGTTCTTC	CASSTKRAHYNEQFF
.	TRBD2	TRBJ2-5	TRBV9	TGTGCCAGCAGCGTAGGGACTAGTCGGAAGGAGACCCAGTACTTC	CASSVGTSRKETQYF
few	TRBD1	TRBJ2-7	TRBV11-1	TGTGCCAGCAGCTTAGCTCCGGGGACAGGGCTCTACGAGCAGTACTTC	CASSLAPGTGLYEQYF
.	TRBD1	TRBJ2-4	TRBV19	TGTGCCAGTAGTCAGTTATCCTCAGGGGGCGTTGGATGGACCAAAAACATTCAGTACTTC	CASSQLSSGGVGWTKNIQYF
few	.	TRBJ1-5	TRBV5-8	TGTGCCAGCAGACACACAGGGTATAGCAATCAGCCCCAGCATTTT	CASRHTGYSNQPQHF
few	.	TRBJ1-3	TRBV2	TGTGCCAGCAGTGTGGAAGGGACTGGAAACACCATATATTTT	CASSVEGTGNTIYF
.	.	TRBJ2-2	TRBV7-9	TGTGCCAGCCGTAAGTTTGTCGTATCGAACACCGGGGAGCTGTTTTTT	CASRKFVVSNTGELFF
few	.	TRBJ2-3	TRBV4-3	TGCGCCAGCAGCCAAGATTGGCGGGACGACACAGATACGCAGTATTTT	CASSQDWRDDTDTQYF
.	.	TRBJ2-3	TRBV18	TGTGCCAGCTCACAGAGCACAGATACGCAGTATTTT	CASSQSTDTQYF
.	.	TRBJ2-1	TRBV2	TGTGCCAGCACCAGCTCCTACAATGAGCAGTTCTTC	CASTSSYNEQFF
.	.	TRBJ1-2	TRBV7-2	TGTGCCAGCAGTCAAAGGCGGGGTGACAGGAACTATGGCTACACCTTC	CASSQRRGDRNYGYTF
few	.	TRBJ1-4	TRBV21-1	TGTGCCAGCAGCAAACGCAGGGAACGGAATGAAAAACTGTTTTTT	CASSKRRERNEKLFF
few	TRBD1	TRBJ2-7	TRBV28	TGTGCCAGCAGTATGACGACCGGGACAGGGCGCTACGAGCAGTACTTC	CASSMTTGTGRYEQYF
.	TRBD1	TRBJ2-3	TRBV27	TGTGCCAGCAGCCGTCCCACAGGGGTGAACACAGATACGCAGTATTTT	CASSRPTGVNTDTQYF
.	.	TRBJ2-7	TRBV7-9	TGTGCCAGCAGCTCCCCCGGGCGCTCCTACGAGCAGTACTTC	CASSSPGRSYEQYF
few	.	TRBJ2-2	TRBV28	TGTGCCAGCAGTGGAGATACCACCGGGGAGCTGTTTTTT	CASSGDTTGELFF
.	TRBD1	TRBJ2-5	TRBV4-3	TGCGCCAGCAGCCAAGATATTGGTTCGACAGGGAGAGAGACCCAGTACTTC	CASSQDIGSTGRETQYF